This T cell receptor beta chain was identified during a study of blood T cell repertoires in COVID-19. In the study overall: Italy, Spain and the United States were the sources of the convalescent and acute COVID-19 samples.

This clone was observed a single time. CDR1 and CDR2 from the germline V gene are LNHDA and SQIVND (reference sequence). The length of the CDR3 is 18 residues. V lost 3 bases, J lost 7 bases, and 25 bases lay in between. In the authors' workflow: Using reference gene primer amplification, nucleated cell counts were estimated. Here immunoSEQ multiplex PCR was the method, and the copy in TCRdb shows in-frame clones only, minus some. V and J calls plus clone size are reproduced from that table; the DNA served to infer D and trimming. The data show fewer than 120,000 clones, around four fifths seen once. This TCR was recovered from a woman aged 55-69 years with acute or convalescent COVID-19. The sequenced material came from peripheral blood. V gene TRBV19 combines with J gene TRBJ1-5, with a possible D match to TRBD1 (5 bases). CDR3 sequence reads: CASSIGSAGGDGQQPQHF. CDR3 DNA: TGTGCCAGTAGTATCGGGAGCGCGGGGGGGGACGGTCAGCAGCCCCAGCATTTT.